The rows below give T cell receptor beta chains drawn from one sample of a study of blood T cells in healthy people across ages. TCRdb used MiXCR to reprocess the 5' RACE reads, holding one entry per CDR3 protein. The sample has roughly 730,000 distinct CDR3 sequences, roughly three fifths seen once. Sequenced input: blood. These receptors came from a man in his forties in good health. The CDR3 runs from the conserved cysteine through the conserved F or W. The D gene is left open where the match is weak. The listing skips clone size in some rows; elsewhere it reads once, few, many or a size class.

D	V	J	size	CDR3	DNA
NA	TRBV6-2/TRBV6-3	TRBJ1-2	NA	CASSYRLQGYDYTF	TGTGCCAGCAGTTACCGCTTGCAGGGCTATGACTACACCTTC
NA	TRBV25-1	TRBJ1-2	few	CASSELSGNYGYTF	TGTGCCAGCAGTGAATTGTCAGGGAACTATGGCTACACCTTC
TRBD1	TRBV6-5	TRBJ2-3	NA	CASTPGQGAQDTQYF	TGTGCCAGCACCCCGGGACAGGGGGCGCAAGATACGCAGTATTTT
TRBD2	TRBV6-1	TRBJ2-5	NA	CASIELAGALGTQYF	TGTGCCAGCATCGAACTAGCGGGGGCCTTGGGGACCCAGTACTTC
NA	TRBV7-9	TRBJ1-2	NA	CASSFRADYGYTF	TGTGCCAGCAGCTTCAGGGCCGACTATGGCTACACCTTC
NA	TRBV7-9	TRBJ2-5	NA	CASSPSQGAPGGTQYF	TGTGCCAGCAGCCCCTCGCAGGGTGCCCCTGGTGGGACCCAGTACTTC
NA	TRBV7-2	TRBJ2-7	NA	CASSVNPGTQGEQYF	TGTGCCAGCAGCGTAAATCCGGGCACACAGGGCGAGCAGTACTTC
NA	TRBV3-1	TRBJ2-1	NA	CASSQVLQETQFF	TGTGCCAGCAGCCAGGTGTTACAAGAGACCCAGTTCTTC
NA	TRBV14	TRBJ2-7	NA	CASSGYKEGYEQYF	TGTGCCAGCAGCGGATACAAGGAGGGCTACGAGCAGTACTTC
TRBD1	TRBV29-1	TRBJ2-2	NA	CSVVGTDTGELFF	TGCAGCGTTGTCGGGACAGACACCGGGGAGCTGTTTTTT
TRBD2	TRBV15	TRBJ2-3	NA	CATSNPGGDTQYF	TGTGCCACCAGCAACCCGGGGGGAGATACGCAGTATTTT
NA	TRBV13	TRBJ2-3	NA	CASSFLDGEGSTDTQYF	TGTGCCAGCAGCTTTCTCGACGGGGAAGGTAGCACAGATACGCAGTATTTT
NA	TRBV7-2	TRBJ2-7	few	CASSAVAASYEQYF	TGTGCCAGCAGCGCAGTAGCAGCCAGCTACGAGCAGTACTTC
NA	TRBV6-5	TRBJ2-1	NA	CASSYFIGSEQFF	TGTGCCAGCAGTTACTTCATAGGAAGTGAGCAGTTCTTC
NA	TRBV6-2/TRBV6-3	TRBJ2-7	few	CASSYGTTSSYEQYF	TGTGCCAGCAGTTACGGGACAACAAGCTCCTACGAGCAGTACTTC
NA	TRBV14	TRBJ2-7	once	CASSQGIAGLRNEQYF	TGTGCCAGCAGCCAAGGTATTGCGGGACTTCGCAATGAGCAGTACTTC
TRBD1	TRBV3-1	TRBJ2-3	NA	CASSQDMTGVGTDTQYF	TGTGCCAGCAGCCAAGATATGACAGGGGTGGGCACAGATACGCAGTATTTT
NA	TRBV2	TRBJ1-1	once	CASSAPWGNEAFF	TGTGCCAGCAGTGCCCCCTGGGGAAATGAAGCTTTCTTT
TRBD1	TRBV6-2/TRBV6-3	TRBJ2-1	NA	CASSQDRGRNEQFF	TGTGCCAGCAGCCAGGACAGGGGGCGAAATGAGCAGTTCTTC
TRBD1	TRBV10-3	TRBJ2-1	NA	CAISDSGTELQETQFF	TGTGCCATCAGTGACTCCGGGACAGAATTACAAGAGACCCAGTTCTTC
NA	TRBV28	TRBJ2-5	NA	CASSWEGGGETQYF	TGTGCCAGCAGTTGGGAAGGGGGAGGAGAGACCCAGTACTTC
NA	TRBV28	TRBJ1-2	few	CASSLVDSGVWGYTF	TGTGCCAGCAGTTTAGTCGATTCGGGGGTTTGGGGCTACACCTTC
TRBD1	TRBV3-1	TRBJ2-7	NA	CASSPSWTGYEQYF	TGTGCCAGCAGCCCAAGCTGGACAGGTTACGAGCAGTACTTC
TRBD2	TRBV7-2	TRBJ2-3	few	CASSTTAGADTQYF	TGTGCCAGCAGCACTACTGCGGGAGCGGATACGCAGTATTTT
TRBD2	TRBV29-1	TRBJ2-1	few	CSVVFPAGADNEQFF	TGCAGCGTTGTGTTCCCGGCGGGAGCCGACAATGAGCAGTTCTTC
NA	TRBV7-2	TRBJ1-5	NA	CASSFISQPQHF	TGTGCCAGCAGCTTCATAAGTCAGCCCCAGCATTTT
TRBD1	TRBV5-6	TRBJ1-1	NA	CASSFRTGRNTEAFF	TGTGCCAGCAGCTTTAGGACAGGGAGGAACACTGAAGCTTTCTTT
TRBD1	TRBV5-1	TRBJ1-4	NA	CASSRTTGENEKLFF	TGCGCCAGCAGCCGGACTACAGGGGAAAATGAAAAACTGTTTTTT
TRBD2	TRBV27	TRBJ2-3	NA	CASRLSGGAPTDTQYF	TGTGCCAGCAGGCTTAGCGGGGGGGCCCCCACAGATACGCAGTATTTT
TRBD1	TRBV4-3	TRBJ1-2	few	CASSQNGQGYLYGYTF	TGCGCCAGCAGCCAAAACGGACAGGGCTACCTCTATGGCTACACCTTC
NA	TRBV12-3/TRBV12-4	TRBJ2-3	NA	CASTPGTTDTQYF	TGTGCCAGCACCCCTGGGACCACAGATACGCAGTATTTT
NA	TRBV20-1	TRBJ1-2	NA	CSARDLQPMDYGYTF	TGCAGTGCTAGAGATCTACAGCCCATGGACTATGGCTACACCTTC
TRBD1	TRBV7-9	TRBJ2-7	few	CATVQGALHEQYF	TGTGCCACCGTACAGGGGGCCCTCCACGAGCAGTACTTC
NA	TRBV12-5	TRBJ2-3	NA	CASGFLDWGGDTDTQYF	TGTGCTAGTGGTTTTCTCGACTGGGGTGGGGACACGGATACGCAGTATTTT
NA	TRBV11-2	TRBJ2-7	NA	CASSFAASFAYEQYF	TGTGCCAGCAGCTTCGCCGCATCCTTTGCCTACGAGCAGTACTTC
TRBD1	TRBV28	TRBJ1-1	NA	CASSLTTGGRAEAFF	TGTGCCAGCAGTTTAACCACAGGGGGCCGAGCTGAAGCTTTCTTT
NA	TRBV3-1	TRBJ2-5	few	CASSQGIDRSETQYF	TGTGCCAGCAGCCAAGGGATAGACAGAAGTGAGACCCAGTACTTC
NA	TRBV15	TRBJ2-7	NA	CATSRVGTEQYF	TGTGCCACCAGCAGAGTGGGTACCGAGCAGTACTTC
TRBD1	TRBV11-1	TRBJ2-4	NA	CASSLGQGNQYF	TGTGCCAGCAGCTTGGGACAGGGGAATCAGTACTTC
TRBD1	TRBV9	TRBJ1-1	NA	CASSVVRRTGMNTEAFF	TGTGCCAGCAGCGTAGTACGCCGGACAGGGATGAACACTGAAGCTTTCTTT
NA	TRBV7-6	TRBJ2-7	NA	CASSLAWGTYEQYF	TGTGCCAGCAGCTTAGCGTGGGGGACCTACGAGCAGTACTTC